A selection of T cell receptor beta chains follows, all from one sample in a study. TCRdb used MiXCR to reprocess the 5' RACE reads, holding one entry per CDR3 protein. This sample has approximately 50,000 distinct CDR3 sequences, with under 25% found just once. Sequencing was done on a sample of tumor-infiltrating Tregs sorted from the breast tumor. These TCRs come from a female donor with breast cancer. Both conserved end residues are part of each CDR3. Each record gives: V gene, clone size, CDR3 length, J gene, D gene, CDR3 DNA, CDR3 protein. A D gene is named only where the DNA matches it firmly. Clone size is shown for a subset of rows, as once, few, many or a class of expanded clone.

TRBV10-3	few	12	TRBJ2-7	NA	TGTGCCATCAGTGAACAGGACTACGAGCAGTACTTC	CAISEQDYEQYF
TRBV5-1	few	16	TRBJ1-4	TRBD1	TGCGCCAGCAGCTTGCGGACAGGGGAGGCTAATGAAAAACTGTTTTTT	CASSLRTGEANEKLFF
TRBV6-2/TRBV6-3	NA	15	TRBJ2-2	NA	TGTGCCAGCAGGCCAAAATTGGGGAACACCGGGGAGCTGTTTTTT	CASRPKLGNTGELFF
TRBV10-2	NA	12	TRBJ1-1	NA	TGCGCCAGCAAGCATTCCTCCACTGAAGCTTTCTTT	CASKHSSTEAFF
TRBV7-2	few	11	TRBJ1-1	NA	TGTGCCAGCAGCTCCAGGTTCGTCGCTTTCTTT	CASSSRFVAFF
TRBV2	NA	14	TRBJ1-5	NA	TGTGCCAGTCAGGGTAGTTGGAGCAATCAGCCCCAGCATTTT	CASQGSWSNQPQHF
TRBV5-1	many	15	TRBJ2-3	NA	TGCGCCAGCAGCCAATGGGGGACGAGGACAGATACGCAGTATTTT	CASSQWGTRTDTQYF
TRBV28	NA	16	TRBJ1-2	NA	TGTGCCAGCAGTTTAGGGGGGGCCTCCACTAACTATGGCTACACCTTC	CASSLGGASTNYGYTF
TRBV20-1	few	13	TRBJ2-7	TRBD1	TGCAGTGCTGAGGGACAGGGGACTCGAGAGCAGTACTTC	CSAEGQGTREQYF
TRBV5-5	NA	16	TRBJ1-6	TRBD1	TGTGCCAGCAGCTATCGCCTGACAGGGACTAATTCACCCCTCCACTTT	CASSYRLTGTNSPLHF
TRBV28	NA	15	TRBJ1-4	TRBD1	TGTGCCAGCAGTACCCCCGGGACAGGGGGCGGGGAACTGTTTTTT	CASSTPGTGGGELFF
TRBV7-2	NA	16	TRBJ2-7	TRBD1	TGTGCCAGCAGCTTAGTGGGCCAGGGGGCCACCTACGAGCAGTACTTC	CASSLVGQGATYEQYF
TRBV6-2/TRBV6-3	NA	16	TRBJ1-1	NA	TGTGCCAGCACCTCCCGACCTGGGGGCAGAGGCACTGAAGCTTTCTTT	CASTSRPGGRGTEAFF
TRBV20-1	NA	19	TRBJ1-6	TRBD1	TGCAGTGCTAGGGATAACTCCCGATTGTGGGGACAGGAGACTTCACCCCTCCACTTT	CSARDNSRLWGQETSPLHF
TRBV12-2	few	13	TRBJ2-7	NA	TGTGCAGGCCAGGACAGGGGTCCCTACGAGCAGTACTTC	CAGQDRGPYEQYF
TRBV7-2	few	14	TRBJ2-7	NA	TGTGCCAGCAGCCCCTGGACCGACTCCTACGAGCAGTACTTC	CASSPWTDSYEQYF
TRBV5-1	NA	16	TRBJ2-2	TRBD2	TGCGCCAGCAGACTCACTAGCGGGAGTATGACCGGGGAGCTGTTTTTT	CASRLTSGSMTGELFF
TRBV5-1	medium-sized	14	TRBJ2-3	NA	TGCGCCAGCGGGTTCCGGACTAGCACAGATACGCAGTATTTT	CASGFRTSTDTQYF
TRBV20-1	many	13	TRBJ1-3	NA	TGCAGTGCTAGGATCAGGGGCGGAAACACCATATATTTT	CSARIRGGNTIYF
TRBV7-6	many	15	TRBJ2-6	NA	TGTGCCAGCAGCTCTGTGAACACTGGGGCCAACGTCCTGACTTTC	CASSSVNTGANVLTF
TRBV24-1	many	14	TRBJ2-3	NA	TGTGCCACCAGTTCAAGGGGAACCACAGATACGCAGTATTTT	CATSSRGTTDTQYF
TRBV7-6	NA	16	TRBJ2-1	NA	TGTGCCAGCAGCTTAGCGGCGGGGAGCTCCTACAATGAGCAGTGCTTC	CASSLAAGSSYNEQCF
TRBV20-1	few	14	TRBJ2-7	NA	TGCAGTGCTAGGGGTGGGGGGAGTGGTTACGAGCAGTACTTC	CSARGGGSGYEQYF
TRBV7-9	many	14	TRBJ1-2	NA	TGTGCCAGCAGCTTAGGGGCCCGCGAGTATGGCTACACCTTC	CASSLGAREYGYTF
TRBV4-2	few	14	TRBJ2-1	NA	TGTGCCAGCAGCCAAGCTCACAGGGATGGGGAGCAGTTCTTC	CASSQAHRDGEQFF
TRBV29-1	NA	12	TRBJ1-2	TRBD1	TGCAGCGTTCGACAGGGACGGGATGGCTACACCTTC	CSVRQGRDGYTF
TRBV7-9	NA	15	TRBJ2-1	NA	TGTGCCAGCAGCTTAGCCCCCCCCGGGGCCAATGAGCAGTTCTTC	CASSLAPPGANEQFF
TRBV27	once	14	TRBJ2-3	NA	TGTGCCAGCAGTTGGGGGACCGTCACAGATACGCAGTATTTT	CASSWGTVTDTQYF
TRBV5-1	many	17	TRBJ1-6	NA	TGCGCCAGCAGCCGGCAGCCAAAAAGCTCCTATAATTCACCCCTCCACTTT	CASSRQPKSSYNSPLHF
TRBV20-1	NA	13	TRBJ2-1	NA	TGCAGTGCTAGTTTAGTGGCAAGGAATGAGCAGTTCTTC	CSASLVARNEQFF
TRBV28	few	15	TRBJ2-7	NA	TGTGCCAGCAGTCATCTAGCTACAAAAGCCTACGAGCAGTACTTC	CASSHLATKAYEQYF
TRBV5-4	NA	15	TRBJ2-5	NA	TGTGCCAGCAGCGCCGGGACACCTATCCAAGAGACCCAGTACTTC	CASSAGTPIQETQYF
TRBV5-4	NA	16	TRBJ2-7	TRBD2	TGTGCCAGCACCCTATCCTCAGCGGGAGTACGTTACGAGCAGTACTTC	CASTLSSAGVRYEQYF
TRBV20-1	few	14	TRBJ2-1	NA	TGCAGTGCCCCAGGACCGATTCCCTACAATGAGCAGTTCTTC	CSAPGPIPYNEQFF
TRBV5-5	many	13	TRBJ2-7	NA	TGTGCCAGCAGCTTCGATCCTTATCGCGAGCAGTACTTC	CASSFDPYREQYF